This T cell receptor (beta chain) was retrieved from a study of Graves' ophthalmopathy and Graves' hyperthyroidism. Aged 18 to 65, hyperthyroidism patients had new diagnoses of under 2 months' duration. Pregnant or lactating patients and those with other autoimmune diseases or uncontrolled infections were excluded. TCR beta CDR3 amplification used RNA transcripts. The library came from an HTBI-primed first-round RT-PCR and a second-round multiplex PCR. TCRdb recomputed calls from the multiplex PCR reads with MiXCR, one row per CDR3 protein. Counted here are 900,000 to 1,200,000 distinct CDR3 sequences, about 36% occurring once; the ten biggest clones make up over 8.5%. Germline V CDR1 and CDR2: DFQATT, SNEGSKA (reference sequence). V lost 7 bases, J lost 3 bases, and 15 bases lay in between. This CDR3 has 13 amino acids. A remark on this clonotype: Its antigen is unknown.

General study results and limits: Ophthalmopathy was separated from stable hyperthyroidism by a 13-signature model with 87.88% sensitivity and roughly 81% specificity. In blood appeared most of the expanded thyroid clonotypes whose frequency exceeded 0.001.

Sequencing was done on a sample of peripheral blood or thyroid tissue (not recorded which). This chain uses TRBV20-1 with TRBJ1-1, with TRBD1 as a possible D gene (5 bases). The origin of this receptor is an adult man with Graves' hyperthyroidism. The CDR3 loop is CSGGGRRDTEAFF. CDR3 bases: TGCAGTGGGGGGGGAAGGCGGGACACTGAAGCTTTCTTT.